The 24 T cell receptor beta chains given below trace back to one sample, sequenced in a study of identical twins. TCRdb re-analysed the 5' RACE reads in MiXCR, keeping a single row per CDR3 protein. The table records about 550,000 distinct CDR3 sequences, around 24% of them present only once. In addition, the sample was reused for a study of yellow fever vaccine responses in identical twins.

What was sequenced was CD4+ T cells sorted from blood. These TCRs come from a woman aged 18 to 35 in good health.

The chain employs TRBV2 and TRBJ1-5; D ambiguous. The germline V and J ends were trimmed by 1 base and 3 bases, with 10 bases remaining between them. Germline V gives CDR1 SNHLY, CDR2 FYNNEI. The CDR3 consists of 15 residues. CDR3 region: CASSEEGQVNQPQHF. The CDR3 DNA follows: TGTGCCAGCAGTGAAGAGGGTCAAGTCAATCAGCCCCAGCATTTT.

V gene TRBV20-1 combines with J gene TRBJ1-6; 7 bases are shared with TRBD1. V shed 3 bases, J shed 6 bases, and the junction held 8 bases outside the gene matches. The CDR3 has 15 residues. Germline assignment: CDR1 DFQATT and CDR2 SNEGSKA (reference sequence). In nucleotides, the CDR3 is TGCAGTGCTAGGACAGGGAGAGGAGGTAATTCACCCCTCCACTTT. It yields the protein CSARTGRGGNSPLHF.

V is TRBV29-1 and J is TRBJ2-1; maybe TRBD1 (5 bases). Germline CDR1 and CDR2: SQVTM and ANQGSEA. With 7 bases removed from V and 1 base from J, the gap between germline ends came to 20 bases. This CDR3 is 16 amino acids long. In DNA form, the CDR3 reads TGCAGCGCACTAATACTGGGGCCATCATCCTACAATGAGCAGTTCTTC. Protein sequence: CSALILGPSSYNEQFF.

This clonotype turned up a few times. The CDR3 loop is CASTLSGRTDTQYF. The CDR3 coding sequence is TGTGCCAGCACCCTTAGCGGGAGGACAGATACGCAGTATTTT. V gene TRBV12-3 or TRBV12-4 combines with J gene TRBJ2-3; 10 nucleotides line up with TRBD2. The CDR3 contains 14 residues. After removal of 7 bases from V and 3 bases from J, the junction contained 4 bases not matched to a gene.

This rearrangement joins TRBV10-3 to TRBJ2-5; 8 positions match TRBD1. J gave up 5 bases and V 10 bases, and 12 bases lay outside the gene matches. The germline V gene has CDR1 ENHRY and CDR2 SYGVKD. This CDR3 has 14 residues. The CDR3 nucleotides read TGTGCCACGACAGGGGAACCCTCTCGTGAGACCCAGTACTTC. This gives the protein CATTGEPSRETQYF.

This chain links TRBV7-8 with TRBJ2-1; TRBD1 is a possible D gene (5 bases). Germline V gives CDR1 SGHVS, CDR2 FQNEAQ. This CDR3 contains 16 residues. V dropped 0 bases and J dropped 2 bases, with 11 bases sitting between them. The CDR3 bases are TGTGCCAGCAGCTTAGCGTCAGGGCCGACCTACAATGAGCAGTTCTTC. Residues: CASSLASGPTYNEQFF.

V is TRBV6-1 and J is TRBJ1-5; the D gene is possibly TRBD1 (5 bases). Trimming cost V 4 bases and J 5 bases, with 18 bases left between them. In germline, CDR1 is MNHNS, CDR2 SASEGT. This CDR3 is 16 amino acids long. The CDR3 region is CASSVVPGTGDQPQHF. As DNA, the CDR3 is TGTGCCAGCAGTGTTGTACCGGGGACGGGGGATCAGCCCCAGCATTTT.

Only a few counts were recorded for this clonotype. This chain connects TRBV20-1 to TRBJ2-1, with 10 bases fitting TRBD2. The CDR3 covers 15 residues. The V gene end was trimmed by 5 bases and the J gene end by 8 bases; junction bases not matched to a gene: 12. The germline V gene encodes CDR1 DFQATT and CDR2 SNEGSKA (reference sequence). The DNA of the CDR3 is TGCAGTGCTTGGTCTAGCGGGAGAGGTTGGGATGAGCAGTTCTTC. Amino acid sequence: CSAWSSGRGWDEQFF.

This clonotype appeared a few times. V usage is TRBV3-1 and J usage is TRBJ1-1; 7 bases are shared with TRBD1. The CDR3 length is 14 residues. Trimming removed 3 bases from V and 5 bases from J; junction bases left unmatched: 6. Germline V gives CDR1 LGHDT, CDR2 YNNKEL (reference sequence). The CDR3 is CASSHLTGKTEAFF. In DNA, the CDR3 is TGTGCCAGCAGCCACCTGACAGGGAAGACTGAAGCTTTCTTT.

The chain carries TRBV6-1 and TRBJ2-7, with D possibly matching TRBD1 (6 bases). The germline gives CDR1 MNHNS, CDR2 SASEGT. The CDR3 has 16 residues. The V end lost 5 bases, the J end lost 1 base, and 18 bases lay between the germline ends. The CDR3 sequence: CASSKTGSMGSYEQYF. CDR3 in DNA: TGTGCCAGCAGTAAGACAGGATCGATGGGATCCTACGAGCAGTACTTC.

The table lists this clonotype with a few counts. This chain connects TRBV28 to TRBJ2-1; possibly TRBD1 for D (6 bases). Trimming took off 6 bases at V and 8 bases at J, with 14 bases between the two ends. Germline V gene lookup returns CDR1 MDHEN and CDR2 SYDVKM. There are 13 residues in the CDR3. Here the CDR3 DNA reads TGTGCCAGCAGCTCAACGAACAGGGATGAGCAGTTCTTC. Amino acids: CASSSTNRDEQFF.

This rearrangement joins TRBV4-2 to TRBJ2-3; 8 nucleotides align to TRBD2. The CDR3 is made up of 18 amino acids. V was pared by 2 bases and J by 1 base, with 11 bases of the junction left unmatched. CDR1 and CDR2 (germline): LGHNA, YNFKEQ. The CDR3 DNA reads TGTGCCAGCAGCCAAACAATCCGAACTAGCGGCGGCACAGATACGCAGTATTTT. The encoded protein is CASSQTIRTSGGTDTQYF.

The rearrangement joins TRBV7-6 to TRBJ2-3; 8 positions match TRBD1. The V and J ends lost 6 bases and 2 bases, in that order; junction bases with no gene match: 10. CDR1 and CDR2 (germline): SGHVS, FNYEAQ. The CDR3 spans 16 residues. Here the CDR3 DNA reads TGTGCCAGCAGTTCGCCTCAGGGGGCGCCCACAGATACGCAGTATTTT. Translated, it gives CASSSPQGAPTDTQYF.

The CDR3 DNA follows: TGCGCCAGCAGCTTGCTAGCGGGGGAGGGTGAGCAGTTCTTC. This sequence encodes CASSLLAGEGEQFF. The chain couples TRBV5-1 to TRBJ2-1; 10 positions agree with TRBD2. Germline V gene lookup returns CDR1 SGHRS and CDR2 YFSETQ. The length of the CDR3 is 14 residues. Trimming removed 1 base from V and 9 bases from J; junction bases left unmatched: 4. Combining the CDR3 with reference TRBV5-1 and TRBJ2-1 gives the whole variable domain KAGVTQTPRYLIKTRGQQVTLSCSPISGHRSVSWYQQTPGQGLQFLFEYFSETQRNKGNFPGRFSGRQFSNSRSEMNVSTLELGDSALYLCASSLLAGEGEQFFGPGTRLTVL.

The sample holds a few counts of this clonotype. The V and J genes are TRBV6-1 and TRBJ2-7; D is perhaps TRBD1 (6 bases). The ends were cut back, 2 bases at V and 7 bases at J, with 9 bases in the middle. CDR1 and CDR2 from the germline V gene are MNHNS and SASEGT. There are 12 residues in the CDR3. The CDR3 sequence: CASSELTGEQYF. The CDR3 nucleotides read TGTGCCAGCAGTGAATTAACAGGGGAGCAGTACTTC.

The table lists this clonotype with a few counts. The chain has TRBV4-1 and TRBJ1-4, with D unresolved. The CDR3 totals 16 residues. The ends were cut back, 4 bases at V and 12 bases at J, with 24 bases in the middle. Germline CDR1 is MGHRA and CDR2 is YSYEKL. The CDR3: CASSRLARIIREELFF. CDR3 bases: TGCGCCAGCAGCCGCTTAGCACGTATCATTAGGGAGGAACTGTTTTTT.

The rearrangement joins TRBV18 to TRBJ2-1; 9 bases map to TRBD2. Per the germline V gene, CDR1 is KGHSH and CDR2 is LQKENI. CDR3 length: 13 residues. After removal of 5 bases from V and 7 bases from J, the junction contained 3 bases not matched to a gene. The CDR3 reads CASSYTSGNEQFF. The CDR3 DNA reads as TGTGCCAGCTCATATACTAGCGGGAATGAGCAGTTCTTC. Supplemented by reference TRBV18 and TRBJ2-1, the full variable domain reads NAGVMQNPRHLVRRRGQEARLRCSPMKGHSHVYWYRQLPEEGLKFMVYLQKENIIDESGMPKERFSAEFPKEGPSILRIQQVVRGDSAAYFCASSYTSGNEQFFGPGTRLTVL.

The table lists this clonotype with a few counts. The gene calls are TRBV3-1 and TRBJ1-1, with D maybe TRBD1 (6 bases). This CDR3 comprises 14 residues. V lost 4 bases and J lost 1, with 10 bases in between. Germline CDR1 is LGHDT and CDR2 is YNNKEL (reference sequence). The CDR3 nucleotides read TGTGCCAGCAGCCTGGGACACAAGAACACTGAAGCTTTCTTT. Protein sequence: CASSLGHKNTEAFF.

CDR3 nucleotide sequence: TGCGCCAGCAGCATCGGGACTAGCGGGGGTACAGATACGCAGTATTTT. It specifies CASSIGTSGGTDTQYF. The chain combines TRBV5-1 with TRBJ2-3; TRBD2 aligns across 14 bases. Looked up from germline, CDR1 is SGHRS and CDR2 is YFSETQ. V trimming: 4 bases; J trimming: 3 bases; junction bases outside the gene matches: 4. This CDR3 has 16 amino acids.

This clonotype was seen a handful of times. The V call is TRBV12-3 or TRBV12-4, the J call TRBJ2-5; D might be TRBD2 (5 bases). Trimming cost V 7 bases and J 4 bases, with 10 bases left between them. CDR3 size: 12 residues. CDR3 DNA sequence: TGTGCCAGCAACTTGGCGGGAGAGACCCAGTACTTC. This gives the protein CASNLAGETQYF.

In this sample, this clonotype turned up a few times. The gene calls are TRBV12-3 or TRBV12-4 and TRBJ2-5; possible D gene TRBD2, 6 bases. The CDR3 contains 12 residues. Trimming cost V 5 bases and J 5 bases, with 9 bases left between them. CDR3 sequence (DNA): TGTGCCAGCAGTACAGGAGGGGAGACCCAGTACTTC. It specifies CASSTGGETQYF.

The sample holds a few counts of this clonotype. This chain links TRBV24-1 with TRBJ2-1; 8 nucleotides match TRBD2. The length of the CDR3 is 17 residues. The V gene end was trimmed by 3 bases and the J gene end by 8 bases; junction bases not matched to a gene: 14. CDR1 and CDR2 from the germline V gene are KGHDR and SFDVKD. The CDR3 nucleotides read TGTGCCACCAGTGATAAACCAATAGCGGGAATTGGCCATGAGCAGTTCTTC. Amino acid sequence: CATSDKPIAGIGHEQFF.

V is TRBV7-8 and J is TRBJ2-1, with D perhaps TRBD1 (5 bases). Between the trimmed V and J ends, which lost 1 base and 7 bases, there was a span of 20 bases. CDR1 and CDR2 (germline): SGHVS, FQNEAQ. This CDR3 is built from 17 residues. CDR3 sequence: CASSLDPVDTSRNEQFF. The CDR3 DNA reads TGTGCCAGCAGCTTAGACCCAGTGGACACTTCACGGAATGAGCAGTTCTTC.

J is TRBJ2-7 and V is TRBV28; 12 bases align to TRBD2. CDR3 length equals 16 residues. V lost 2 bases to trimming and J lost 4 bases; unmatched junction nucleotides: 6. Germline-derived CDR1 and CDR2 are MDHEN and SYDVKM. CDR3 bases: TGTGCCAGCAGTTTACAGCTGACTAGCGGGAGTTACGAGCAGTACTTC. Protein product: CASSLQLTSGSYEQYF.